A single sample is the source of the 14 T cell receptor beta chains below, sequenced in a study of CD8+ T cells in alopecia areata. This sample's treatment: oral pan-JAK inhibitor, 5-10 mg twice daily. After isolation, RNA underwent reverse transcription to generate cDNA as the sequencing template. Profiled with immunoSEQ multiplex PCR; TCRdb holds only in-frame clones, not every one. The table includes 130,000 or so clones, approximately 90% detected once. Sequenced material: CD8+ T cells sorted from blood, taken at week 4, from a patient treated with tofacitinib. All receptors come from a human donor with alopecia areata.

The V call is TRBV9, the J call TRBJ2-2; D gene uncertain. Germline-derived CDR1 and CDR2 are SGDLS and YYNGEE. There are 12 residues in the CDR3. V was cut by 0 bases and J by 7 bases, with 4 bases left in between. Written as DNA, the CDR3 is TGTGCCAGCAGCGTAGAGTTCGGGGAGCTGTTTTTT. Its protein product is CASSVEFGELFF. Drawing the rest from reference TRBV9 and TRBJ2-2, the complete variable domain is DSGVTQTPKHLITATGQRVTLRCSPRSGDLSVYWYQQSLDQGLQFLIQYYNGEERAKGNILERFSAQQFPDLHSELNLSSLELGDSALYFCASSVEFGELFFGEGSRLTVL.

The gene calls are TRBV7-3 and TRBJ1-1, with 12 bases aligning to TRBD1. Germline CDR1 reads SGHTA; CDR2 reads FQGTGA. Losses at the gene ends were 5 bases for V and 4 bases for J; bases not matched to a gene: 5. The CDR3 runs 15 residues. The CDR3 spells CASSQGQGAGTEAFF. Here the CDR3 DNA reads TGTGCCAGCAGCCAGGGACAGGGGGCGGGCACTGAAGCTTTCTTT.

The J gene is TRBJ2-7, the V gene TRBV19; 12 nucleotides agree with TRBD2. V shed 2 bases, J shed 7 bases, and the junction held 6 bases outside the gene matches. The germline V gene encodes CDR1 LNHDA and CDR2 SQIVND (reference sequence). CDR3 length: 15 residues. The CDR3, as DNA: TGTGCCAGTAGTATACTAGCGGGAGGGCCTGGAGAGCAGTACTTC. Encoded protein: CASSILAGGPGEQYF. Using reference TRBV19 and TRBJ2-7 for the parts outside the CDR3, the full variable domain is DGGITQSPKYLFRKEGQNVTLSCEQNLNHDAMYWYRQDPGQGLRLIYYSQIVNDFQKGDIAEGYSVSREKKESFPLTVTSAQKNPTAFYLCASSILAGGPGEQYFGPGTRLTVT.

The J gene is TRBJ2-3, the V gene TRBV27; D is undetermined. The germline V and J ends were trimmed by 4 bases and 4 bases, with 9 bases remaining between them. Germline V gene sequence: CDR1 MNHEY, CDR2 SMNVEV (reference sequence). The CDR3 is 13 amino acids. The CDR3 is CASSYLPPDTQYF. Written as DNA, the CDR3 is TGTGCCAGCAGTTACCTCCCCCCAGATACGCAGTATTTT.

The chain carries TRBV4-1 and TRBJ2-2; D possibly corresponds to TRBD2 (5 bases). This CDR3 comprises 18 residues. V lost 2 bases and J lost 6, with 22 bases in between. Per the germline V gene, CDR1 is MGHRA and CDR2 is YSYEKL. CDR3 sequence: CASSQRLIRATRAGELFF. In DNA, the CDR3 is TGCGCCAGCAGCCAACGGCTTATCCGGGCCACTAGGGCCGGGGAGCTGTTTTTT.

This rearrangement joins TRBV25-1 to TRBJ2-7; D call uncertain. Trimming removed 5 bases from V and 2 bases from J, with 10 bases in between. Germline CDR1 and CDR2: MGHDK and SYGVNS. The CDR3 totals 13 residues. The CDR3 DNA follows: TGTGCCAGCAGTCCGGCAGGCCCCTACGAGCAGTACTTC. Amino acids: CASSPAGPYEQYF.

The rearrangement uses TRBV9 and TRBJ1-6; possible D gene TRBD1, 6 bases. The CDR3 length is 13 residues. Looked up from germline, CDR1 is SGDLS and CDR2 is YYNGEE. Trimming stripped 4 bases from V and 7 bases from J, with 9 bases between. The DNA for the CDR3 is TGTGCCAGCAGCCCGGGACAAAATTCACCCCTCCACTTT. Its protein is CASSPGQNSPLHF.

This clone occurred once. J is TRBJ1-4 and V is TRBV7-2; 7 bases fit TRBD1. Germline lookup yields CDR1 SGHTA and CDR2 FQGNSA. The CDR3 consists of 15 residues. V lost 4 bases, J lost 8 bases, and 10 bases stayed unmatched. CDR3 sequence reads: CASSSLGQVSEKLFF. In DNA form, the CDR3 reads TGTGCCAGCAGCTCCCTAGGACAGGTCTCCGAAAAACTGTTTTTT.

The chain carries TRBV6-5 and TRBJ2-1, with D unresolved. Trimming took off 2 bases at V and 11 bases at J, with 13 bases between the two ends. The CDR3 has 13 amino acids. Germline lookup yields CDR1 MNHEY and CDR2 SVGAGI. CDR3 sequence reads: CASSYVDGVKQFF. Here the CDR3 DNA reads TGTGCCAGCAGTTACGTTGACGGAGTAAAGCAGTTCTTC.

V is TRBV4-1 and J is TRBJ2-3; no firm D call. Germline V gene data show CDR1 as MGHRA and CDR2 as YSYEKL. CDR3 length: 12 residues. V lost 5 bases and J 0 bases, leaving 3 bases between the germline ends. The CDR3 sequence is CASSYSTDTQYF. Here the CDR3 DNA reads TGCGCCAGCAGCTACAGCACAGATACGCAGTATTTT.

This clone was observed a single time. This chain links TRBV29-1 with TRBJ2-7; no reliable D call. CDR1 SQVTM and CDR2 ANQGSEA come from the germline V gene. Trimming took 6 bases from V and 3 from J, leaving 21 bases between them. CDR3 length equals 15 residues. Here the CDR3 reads CSVTAAGPGLYEQYF. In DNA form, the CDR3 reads TGCAGCGTGACGGCCGCAGGTCCAGGTCTCTACGAGCAGTACTTC.

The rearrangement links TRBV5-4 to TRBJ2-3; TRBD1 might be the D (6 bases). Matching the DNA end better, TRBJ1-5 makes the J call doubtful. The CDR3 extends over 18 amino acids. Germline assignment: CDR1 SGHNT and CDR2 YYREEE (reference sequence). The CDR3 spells CASSSLAGGPSTTDTQHF. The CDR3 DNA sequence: TGTGCCAGCAGCTCACTAGCGGGGGGGCCGAGCACCACAGATACGCAGCATTTT.

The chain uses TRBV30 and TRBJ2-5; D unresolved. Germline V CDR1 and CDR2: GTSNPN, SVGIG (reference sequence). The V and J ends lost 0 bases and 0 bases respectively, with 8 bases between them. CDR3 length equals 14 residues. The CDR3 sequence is CAWSVTNYQETQYF. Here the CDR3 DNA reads TGTGCCTGGAGTGTAACGAACTACCAAGAGACCCAGTACTTC.

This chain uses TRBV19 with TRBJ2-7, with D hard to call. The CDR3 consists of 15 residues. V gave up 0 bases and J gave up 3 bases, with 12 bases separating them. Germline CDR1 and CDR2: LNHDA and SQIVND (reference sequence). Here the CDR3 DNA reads TGTGCCAGTAGTATAGAACCGACACGAATCTACGAGCAGTACTTC. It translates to CASSIEPTRIYEQYF.